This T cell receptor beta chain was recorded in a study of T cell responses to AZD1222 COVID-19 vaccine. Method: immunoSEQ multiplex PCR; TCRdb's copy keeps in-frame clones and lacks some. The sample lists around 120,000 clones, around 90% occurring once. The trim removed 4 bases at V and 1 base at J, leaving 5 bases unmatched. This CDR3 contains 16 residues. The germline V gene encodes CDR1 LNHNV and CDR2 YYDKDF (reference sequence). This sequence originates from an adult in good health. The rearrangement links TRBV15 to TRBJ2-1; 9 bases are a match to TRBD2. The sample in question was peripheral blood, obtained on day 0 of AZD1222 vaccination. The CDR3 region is CATSTQRGDSYNEQFF. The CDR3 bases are TGTGCCACCAGCACTCAGCGGGGGGATTCCTACAATGAGCAGTTCTTC.